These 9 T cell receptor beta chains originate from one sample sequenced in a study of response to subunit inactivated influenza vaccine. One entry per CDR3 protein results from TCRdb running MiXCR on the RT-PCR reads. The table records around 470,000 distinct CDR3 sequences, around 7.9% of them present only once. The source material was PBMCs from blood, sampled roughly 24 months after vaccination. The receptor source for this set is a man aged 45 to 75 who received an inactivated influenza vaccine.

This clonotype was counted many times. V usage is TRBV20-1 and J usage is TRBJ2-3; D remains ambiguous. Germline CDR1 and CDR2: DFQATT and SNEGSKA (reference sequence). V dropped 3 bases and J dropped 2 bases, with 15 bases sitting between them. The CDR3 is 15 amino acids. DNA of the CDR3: TGCAGTGCTAGGCCGACTGAATGGGACACAGATACGCAGTATTTT. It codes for CSARPTEWDTDTQYF.

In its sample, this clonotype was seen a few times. This CDR3 reads CASSSFQGNTIYF. DNA of the CDR3: TGTGCCAGCAGCTCCTTTCAAGGAAACACCATATATTTT. This chain connects TRBV6-2 or TRBV6-3 to TRBJ1-3; D unresolved. V was trimmed by 6 bases and J by 4 bases, leaving 10 bases between them. CDR3 length: 13 residues. In germline, CDR1 is MNHEY, CDR2 SVGEGT.

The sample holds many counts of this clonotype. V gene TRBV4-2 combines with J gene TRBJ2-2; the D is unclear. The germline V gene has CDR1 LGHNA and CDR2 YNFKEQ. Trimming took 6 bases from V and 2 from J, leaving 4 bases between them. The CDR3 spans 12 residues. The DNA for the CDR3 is TGTGCCAGCAGTCGAAACACCGGGGAGCTGTTTTTT. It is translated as CASSRNTGELFF.

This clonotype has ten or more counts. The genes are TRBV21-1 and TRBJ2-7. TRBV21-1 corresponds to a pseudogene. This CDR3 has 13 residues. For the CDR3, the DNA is TGTGCCTTACCAAGCGGGAGTCCCTACGAGCAGTACTTC. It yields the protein CALPSGSPYEQYF.

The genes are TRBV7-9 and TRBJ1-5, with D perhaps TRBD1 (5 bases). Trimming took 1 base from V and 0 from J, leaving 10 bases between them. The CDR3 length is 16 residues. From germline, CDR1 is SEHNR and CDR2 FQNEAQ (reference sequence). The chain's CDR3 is CASSLVTRDSNQPQHF. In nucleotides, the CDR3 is TGTGCCAGCAGCTTAGTTACCAGGGATAGCAATCAGCCCCAGCATTTT.

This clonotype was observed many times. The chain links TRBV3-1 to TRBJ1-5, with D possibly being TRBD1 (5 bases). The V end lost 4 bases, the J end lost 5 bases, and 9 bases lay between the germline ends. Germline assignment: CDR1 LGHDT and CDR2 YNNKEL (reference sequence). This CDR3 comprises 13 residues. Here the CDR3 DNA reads TGTGCCAGCAGCCCAGGGTTAGATCAGCCCCAGCATTTT. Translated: CASSPGLDQPQHF.

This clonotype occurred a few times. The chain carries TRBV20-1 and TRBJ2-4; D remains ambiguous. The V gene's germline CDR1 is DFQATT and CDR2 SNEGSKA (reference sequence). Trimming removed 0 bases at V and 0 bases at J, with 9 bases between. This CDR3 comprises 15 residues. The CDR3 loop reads CSARDDGEAKNIQYF. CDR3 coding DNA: TGCAGTGCTAGAGATGATGGAGAAGCCAAAAACATTCAGTACTTC.

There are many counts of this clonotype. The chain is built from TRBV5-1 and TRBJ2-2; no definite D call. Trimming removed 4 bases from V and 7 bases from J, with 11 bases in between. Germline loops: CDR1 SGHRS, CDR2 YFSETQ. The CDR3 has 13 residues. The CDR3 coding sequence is TGCGCCAGCAGCCCAGATAATAACGGGGAGCTGTTTTTT. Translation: CASSPDNNGELFF.

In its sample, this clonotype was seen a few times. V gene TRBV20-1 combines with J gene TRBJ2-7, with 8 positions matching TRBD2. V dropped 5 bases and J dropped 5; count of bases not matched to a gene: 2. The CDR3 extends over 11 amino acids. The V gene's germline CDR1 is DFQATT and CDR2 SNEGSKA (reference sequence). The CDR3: CSAYGRDEQYF. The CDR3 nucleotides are TGCAGTGCTTACGGGAGGGACGAGCAGTACTTC.